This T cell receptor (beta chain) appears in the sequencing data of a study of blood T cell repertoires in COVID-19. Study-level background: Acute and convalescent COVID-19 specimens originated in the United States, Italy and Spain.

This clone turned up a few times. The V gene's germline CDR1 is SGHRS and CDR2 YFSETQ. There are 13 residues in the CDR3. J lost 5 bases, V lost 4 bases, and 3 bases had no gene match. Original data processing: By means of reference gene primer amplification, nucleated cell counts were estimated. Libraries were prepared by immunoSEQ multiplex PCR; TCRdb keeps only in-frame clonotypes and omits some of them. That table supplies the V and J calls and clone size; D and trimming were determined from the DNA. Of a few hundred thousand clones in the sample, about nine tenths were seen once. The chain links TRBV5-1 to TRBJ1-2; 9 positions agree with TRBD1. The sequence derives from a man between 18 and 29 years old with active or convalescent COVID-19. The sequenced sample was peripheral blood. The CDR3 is CASSRDREYGYTF. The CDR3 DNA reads TGCGCCAGCAGCAGGGACAGGGAGTATGGCTACACCTTC.